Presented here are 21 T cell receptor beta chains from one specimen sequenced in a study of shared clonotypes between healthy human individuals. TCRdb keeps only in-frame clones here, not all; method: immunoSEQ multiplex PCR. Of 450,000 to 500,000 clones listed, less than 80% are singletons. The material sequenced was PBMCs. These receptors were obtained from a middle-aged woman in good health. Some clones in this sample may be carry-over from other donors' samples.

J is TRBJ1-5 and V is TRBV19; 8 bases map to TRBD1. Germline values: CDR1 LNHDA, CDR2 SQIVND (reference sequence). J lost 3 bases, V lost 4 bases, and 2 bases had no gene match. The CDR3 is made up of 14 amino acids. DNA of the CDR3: TGTGCCAGTAGTAACAGGGGGTTCAATCAGCCCCAGCATTTT. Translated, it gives CASSNRGFNQPQHF. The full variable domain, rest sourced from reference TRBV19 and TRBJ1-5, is DGGITQSPKYLFRKEGQNVTLSCEQNLNHDAMYWYRQDPGQGLRLIYYSQIVNDFQKGDIAEGYSVSREKKESFPLTVTSAQKNPTAFYLCASSNRGFNQPQHFGDGTRLSIL.

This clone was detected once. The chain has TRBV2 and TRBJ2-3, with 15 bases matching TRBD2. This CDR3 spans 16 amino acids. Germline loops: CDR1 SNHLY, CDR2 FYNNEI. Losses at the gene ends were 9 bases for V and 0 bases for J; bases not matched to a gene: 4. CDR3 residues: CASPGLAGGSTDTQYF. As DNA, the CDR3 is TGTGCCAGTCCGGGACTAGCGGGAGGAAGCACAGATACGCAGTATTTT.

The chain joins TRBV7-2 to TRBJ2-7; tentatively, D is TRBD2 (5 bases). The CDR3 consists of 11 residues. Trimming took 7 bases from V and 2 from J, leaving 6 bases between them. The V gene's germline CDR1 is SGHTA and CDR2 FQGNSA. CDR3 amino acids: CASIGTYEQYF. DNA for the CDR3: TGTGCCAGCATCGGGACCTACGAGCAGTACTTC.

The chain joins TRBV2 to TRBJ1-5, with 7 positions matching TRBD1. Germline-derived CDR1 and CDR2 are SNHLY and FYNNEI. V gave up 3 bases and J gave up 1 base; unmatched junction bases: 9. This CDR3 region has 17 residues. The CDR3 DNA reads TGTGCCAGCAGTGATTTTGGACGGGACAGAAGCAATCAGCCCCAGCATTTT. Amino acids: CASSDFGRDRSNQPQHF.

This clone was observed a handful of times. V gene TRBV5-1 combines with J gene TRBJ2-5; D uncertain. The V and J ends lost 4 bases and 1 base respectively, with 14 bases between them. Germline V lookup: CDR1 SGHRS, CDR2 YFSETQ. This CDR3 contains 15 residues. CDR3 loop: CASSHGTAVQETQYF. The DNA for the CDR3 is TGCGCCAGCAGCCACGGAACGGCAGTCCAAGAGACCCAGTACTTC.

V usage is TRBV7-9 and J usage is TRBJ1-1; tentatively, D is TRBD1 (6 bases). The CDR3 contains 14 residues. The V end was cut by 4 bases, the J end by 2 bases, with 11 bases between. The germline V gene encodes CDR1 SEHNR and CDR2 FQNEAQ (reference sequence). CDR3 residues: CASSSPGQNTEAFF. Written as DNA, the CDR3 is TGTGCCAGCAGCTCACCGGGACAAAACACTGAAGCTTTCTTT. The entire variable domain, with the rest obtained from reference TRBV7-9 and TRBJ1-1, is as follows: DTGVSQNPRHKITKRGQNVTFRCDPISEHNRLYWYRQTLGQGPEFLTYFQNEAQLEKSRLLSDRFSAERPKGSFSTLEIQRTEQGDSAMYLCASSSPGQNTEAFFGQGTRLTVV.

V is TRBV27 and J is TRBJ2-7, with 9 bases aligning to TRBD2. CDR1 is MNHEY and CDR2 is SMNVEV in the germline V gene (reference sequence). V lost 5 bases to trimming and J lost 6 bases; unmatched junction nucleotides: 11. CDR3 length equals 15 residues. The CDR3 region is CASSPPVAGASEQYF. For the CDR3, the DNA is TGTGCCAGCAGTCCCCCCGTAGCGGGAGCGAGCGAGCAGTACTTC.

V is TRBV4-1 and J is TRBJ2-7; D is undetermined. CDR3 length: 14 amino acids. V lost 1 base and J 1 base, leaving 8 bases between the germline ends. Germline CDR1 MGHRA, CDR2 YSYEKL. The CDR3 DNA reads TGCGCCAGCAGCCAAGTCGCCATTTCCTACGAGCAGTACTTC. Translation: CASSQVAISYEQYF.

CDR3 residues: CASSPASGSVYEQYF. DNA of the CDR3: TGTGCCAGCTCACCAGCTAGCGGGAGTGTCTACGAGCAGTACTTC. The V and J genes are TRBV18 and TRBJ2-7, with 10 bases lining up with TRBD2. The germline V gene encodes CDR1 KGHSH and CDR2 LQKENI. Losses at the gene ends were 2 bases for V and 3 bases for J; bases not matched to a gene: 4. The CDR3 is made up of 15 amino acids.

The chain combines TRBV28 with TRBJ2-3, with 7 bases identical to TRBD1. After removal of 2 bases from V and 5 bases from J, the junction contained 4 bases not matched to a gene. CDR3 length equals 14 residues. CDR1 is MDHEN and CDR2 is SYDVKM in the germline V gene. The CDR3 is CASSLRAGGDTQYF. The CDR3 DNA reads TGTGCCAGCAGTTTAAGGGCAGGGGGAGATACGCAGTATTTT.

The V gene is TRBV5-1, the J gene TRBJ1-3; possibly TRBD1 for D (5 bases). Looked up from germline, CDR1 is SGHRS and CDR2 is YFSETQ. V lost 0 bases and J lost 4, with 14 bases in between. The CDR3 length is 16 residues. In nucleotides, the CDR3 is TGCGCCAGCAGCTTGGATGTCGGGGGTAGAGGAAACACCATATATTTT. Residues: CASSLDVGGRGNTIYF.

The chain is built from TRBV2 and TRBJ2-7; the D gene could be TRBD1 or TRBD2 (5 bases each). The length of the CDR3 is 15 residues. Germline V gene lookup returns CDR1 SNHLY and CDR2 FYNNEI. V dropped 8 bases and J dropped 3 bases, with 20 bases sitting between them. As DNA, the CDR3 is TGTGCCAGCCGCCGAGGGTCACAGGCCCACTACGAGCAGTACTTC. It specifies CASRRGSQAHYEQYF.

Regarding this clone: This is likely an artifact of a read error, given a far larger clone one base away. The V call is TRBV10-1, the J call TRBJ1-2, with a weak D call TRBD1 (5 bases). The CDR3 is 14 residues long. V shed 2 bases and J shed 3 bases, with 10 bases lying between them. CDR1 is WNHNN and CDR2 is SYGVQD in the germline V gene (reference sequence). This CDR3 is CASSEEQEDYGYTF. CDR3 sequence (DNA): TGCGCCAGCAGTGAGGAACAGGAAGACTATGGCTACACCTTC.

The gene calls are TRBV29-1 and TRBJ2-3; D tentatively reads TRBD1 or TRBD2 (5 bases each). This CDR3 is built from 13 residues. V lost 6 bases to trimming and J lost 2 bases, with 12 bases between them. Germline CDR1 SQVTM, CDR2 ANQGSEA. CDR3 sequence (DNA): TGCAGCGTGGGGGAGATAGCCACAGATACGCAGTATTTT. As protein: CSVGEIATDTQYF.

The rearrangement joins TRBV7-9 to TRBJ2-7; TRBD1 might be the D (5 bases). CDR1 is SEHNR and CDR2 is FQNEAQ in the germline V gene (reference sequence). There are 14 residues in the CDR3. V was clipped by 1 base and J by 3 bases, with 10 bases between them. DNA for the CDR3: TGTGCCAGCAGCTTAGTGGGGCGAAGCTACGAGCAGTACTTC. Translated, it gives CASSLVGRSYEQYF.

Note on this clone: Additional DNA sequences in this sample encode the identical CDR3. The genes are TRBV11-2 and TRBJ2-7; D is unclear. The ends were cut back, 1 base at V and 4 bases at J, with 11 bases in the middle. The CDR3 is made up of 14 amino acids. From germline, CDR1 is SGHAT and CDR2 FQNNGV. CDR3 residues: CASSLGVGLYEQYF. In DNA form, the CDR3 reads TGTGCCAGCAGCTTAGGGGTGGGATTATACGAGCAGTACTTC.

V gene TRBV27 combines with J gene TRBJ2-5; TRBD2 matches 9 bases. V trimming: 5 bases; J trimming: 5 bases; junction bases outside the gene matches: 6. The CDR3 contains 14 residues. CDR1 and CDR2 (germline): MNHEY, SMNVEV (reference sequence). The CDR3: CASSHLAGRETQYF. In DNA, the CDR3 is TGTGCCAGCAGTCACCTAGCGGGACGGGAGACCCAGTACTTC.

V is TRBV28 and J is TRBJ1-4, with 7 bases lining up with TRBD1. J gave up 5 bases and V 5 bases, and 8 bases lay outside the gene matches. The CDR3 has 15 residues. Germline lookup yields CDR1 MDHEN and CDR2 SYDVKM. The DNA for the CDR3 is TGTGCCAGCAGTACCCGGACAGGACCGAATGAAAAACTGTTTTTT. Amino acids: CASSTRTGPNEKLFF.

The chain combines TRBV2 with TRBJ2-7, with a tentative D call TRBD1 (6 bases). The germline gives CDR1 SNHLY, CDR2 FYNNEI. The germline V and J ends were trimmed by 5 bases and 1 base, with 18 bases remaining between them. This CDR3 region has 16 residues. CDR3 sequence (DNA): TGTGCCAGCAGTCTTAGAGGGGGACACCAATCCTACGAGCAGTACTTC. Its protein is CASSLRGGHQSYEQYF.

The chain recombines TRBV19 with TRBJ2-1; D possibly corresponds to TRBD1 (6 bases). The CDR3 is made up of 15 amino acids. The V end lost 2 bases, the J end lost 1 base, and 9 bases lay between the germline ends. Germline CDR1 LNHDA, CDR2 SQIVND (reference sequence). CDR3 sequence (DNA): TGTGCCAGTAGTATACAGGGGCAGTCCTACAATGAGCAGTTCTTC. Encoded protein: CASSIQGQSYNEQFF.

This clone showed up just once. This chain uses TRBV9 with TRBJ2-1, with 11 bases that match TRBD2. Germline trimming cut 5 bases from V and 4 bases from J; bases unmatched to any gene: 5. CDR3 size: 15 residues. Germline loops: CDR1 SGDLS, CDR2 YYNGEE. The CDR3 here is CASSSGTSGYNEQFF. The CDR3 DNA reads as TGTGCCAGCAGTTCTGGGACTAGCGGTTACAATGAGCAGTTCTTC.